These 21 T cell receptor beta chains share one sample of origin, sequenced in a study of cytomegalovirus exposure and HLA in healthy donors. The PCR used 60 Vbeta and 13 Jbeta primers. Sequencing was performed with immunoSEQ multiplex PCR; in TCRdb, only in-frame clones are kept and a portion is missing. The sample contains some 190,000 clones, 82% of which appear only once. The sequenced sample consisted of PBMCs. Every receptor here comes from a man in his forties in good health and CMV-seronegative.

The chain couples TRBV13 to TRBJ1-4; possible D gene TRBD1, 5 bases. The V gene lost 5 bases and the J gene lost 4 bases, with 17 bases spanning the gap. CDR1 PRHDT and CDR2 FYEKMQ come from the germline V gene (reference sequence). The CDR3 is made up of 16 amino acids. The CDR3 DNA reads TGTGCCAGCAGCCCCTGGAGGGGCATCGGTAATGAAAAACTGTTTTTT. It encodes CASSPWRGIGNEKLFF.

This clone was detected a few times. The chain links TRBV7-9 to TRBJ2-3, with D tentatively TRBD1 (6 bases). CDR1 and CDR2 (germline): SEHNR, FQNEAQ (reference sequence). V was trimmed by 1 base and J by 5 bases, leaving 7 bases between them. CDR3 length: 13 residues. The CDR3 protein is CASSLGGRDTQYF. CDR3 nucleotide sequence: TGTGCCAGCAGCTTAGGGGGGCGAGATACGCAGTATTTT. Variable domain in full (rest from reference TRBV7-9 and TRBJ2-3): DTGVSQNPRHKITKRGQNVTFRCDPISEHNRLYWYRQTLGQGPEFLTYFQNEAQLEKSRLLSDRFSAERPKGSFSTLEIQRTEQGDSAMYLCASSLGGRDTQYFGPGTRLTVL.

The CDR3: CASSSNRGSTEAFF. The CDR3 bases are TGTGCCAGCAGCTCGAACAGGGGGAGCACTGAAGCTTTCTTT. This sequence joins TRBV7-2 and TRBJ1-1, with 8 bases matching TRBD1. V was clipped by 4 bases and J by 4 bases; unmatched bases: 5. The germline V gene encodes CDR1 SGHTA and CDR2 FQGNSA. CDR3 length: 14 residues.

The rearrangement joins TRBV7-8 to TRBJ2-7; 9 bases match TRBD1. CDR3 length: 15 residues. Looked up from germline, CDR1 is SGHVS and CDR2 is FQNEAQ. Germline trimming cut 1 base from V and 3 bases from J; bases unmatched to any gene: 4. The CDR3 DNA follows: TGTGCCAGCAGCTTAGGCGGACAGGGGAACTACGAGCAGTACTTC. Amino acids: CASSLGGQGNYEQYF.

The V gene is TRBV11-3, the J gene TRBJ2-3; 10 bases line up with TRBD2. Germline V CDR1 and CDR2: SGHNT, YENEEA. The junction had 11 bases not matched to a gene; V was cut back by 5 bases and J by 6 bases. This CDR3 has 16 residues. The CDR3 DNA follows: TGTGCCAGCAGCCCAAGCTGGACTAGCGGAGGGGATACGCAGTATTTT. Translation: CASSPSWTSGGDTQYF.

J is TRBJ1-1 and V is TRBV30; no firm D call. With 4 bases removed from V and 3 bases from J, the gap between germline ends came to 6 bases. The germline gives CDR1 GTSNPN, CDR2 SVGIG (reference sequence). The CDR3 covers 11 residues. DNA for the CDR3: TGTGCCTGGATCAGTGACACTGAAGCTTTCTTT. Translation gives CAWISDTEAFF. Using reference TRBV30 and TRBJ1-1 for the parts outside the CDR3, the full variable domain is SQTIHQWPATLVQPVGSPLSLECTVEGTSNPNLYWYRQAAGRGLQLLFYSVGIGQISSEVPQNLSASRPQDRQFILSSKKLLLSDSGFYLCAWISDTEAFFGQGTRLTVV.

This clone was counted between two and nine times. The J gene is TRBJ2-7, the V gene TRBV6-5; D possibly corresponds to TRBD2 (5 bases). Germline CDR1 MNHEY, CDR2 SVGAGI. The CDR3 is 14 residues long. The V end lost 0 bases, the J end lost 3 bases, and 9 bases lay between the germline ends. The DNA for the CDR3 is TGTGCCAGCAGTTACTCGGGAGCCGGCTACGAGCAGTACTTC. Translated: CASSYSGAGYEQYF.

This clone was observed a handful of times. This chain joins TRBV11-3 and TRBJ2-5, with 12 bases lining up with TRBD1. CDR3 length: 16 amino acids. CDR1 is SGHNT, CDR2 YENEEA, per germline. V lost 4 bases and J lost 7; bases outside the gene matches: 10. CDR3 sequence (DNA): TGTGCCAGCAGCTCGGGCGGGACAGGGGGCGTGGGGACCCAGTACTTC. Its translation is CASSSGGTGGVGTQYF.

A few counts support this clone. This chain links TRBV4-3 with TRBJ2-3, with 8 bases fitting TRBD2. The CDR3 loop spans 15 amino acids. The V and J ends lost 0 bases and 6 bases, in that order; junction bases with no gene match: 5. Germline CDR1 LGHNA, CDR2 YSLEER. CDR3 nucleotides: TGCGCCAGCAGCCAAGACCGCGCGGGGGGCGATACGCAGTATTTT. Translating it yields CASSQDRAGGDTQYF.

V usage is TRBV25-1 and J usage is TRBJ2-3; D gene ambiguous. V lost 5 bases, J lost 6 bases, and 12 bases lay in between. This CDR3 has 13 residues. Looked up from germline, CDR1 is MGHDK and CDR2 is SYGVNS. CDR3 in amino acids: CASSWVSEDTQYF. In DNA, the CDR3 is TGTGCCAGCAGTTGGGTTTCGGAGGATACGCAGTATTTT.

The CDR3 reads CASSSEGSSYEQYF. The DNA for the CDR3 is TGCGCCAGCAGCTCGGAGGGGAGCTCCTACGAGCAGTACTTC. The rearrangement joins TRBV5-1 to TRBJ2-7, with D possibly TRBD2 on 6 matching bases. Trimming removed 3 bases from V and 0 bases from J, with 10 bases in between. Germline assignment: CDR1 SGHRS and CDR2 YFSETQ. The CDR3 length is 14 residues. The whole variable domain, filled in from reference TRBV5-1 and TRBJ2-7, reads KAGVTQTPRYLIKTRGQQVTLSCSPISGHRSVSWYQQTPGQGLQFLFEYFSETQRNKGNFPGRFSGRQFSNSRSEMNVSTLELGDSALYLCASSSEGSSYEQYFGPGTRLTVT.

V gene TRBV7-2 combines with J gene TRBJ1-4, with a tentative D call TRBD1 (6 bases). This CDR3 has 16 amino acids. Trimming removed 5 bases from V and 2 bases from J, with 15 bases in between. Germline V CDR1 and CDR2: SGHTA, FQGNSA. The DNA for the CDR3 is TGTGCCAGCAGCCATTCTACAGGGACCACTAATGAAAAACTGTTTTTT. This encodes CASSHSTGTTNEKLFF.

The J gene is TRBJ1-1, the V gene TRBV6-6; D gene ambiguous. The V end was cut by 5 bases, the J end by 1 base, with 11 bases between. The CDR3 length is 14 residues. Germline CDR1 reads MNHNY; CDR2 reads SVGAGI (reference sequence). The CDR3: CASSRPQWNTEAFF. The CDR3 nucleotides read TGTGCCAGCAGTCGCCCTCAGTGGAACACTGAAGCTTTCTTT.

This clone was counted a few times. The rearrangement links TRBV2 to TRBJ2-1, with D possibly matching TRBD2 (6 bases). The CDR3 is 15 residues long. Germline lookup yields CDR1 SNHLY and CDR2 FYNNEI. The V gene lost 3 bases and the J gene lost 2 bases, with 11 bases spanning the gap. In nucleotides, the CDR3 is TGTGCCAGCAGTGATTGGGCGGGGCCCTACAATGAGCAGTTCTTC. Translated, it gives CASSDWAGPYNEQFF.

This rearrangement joins TRBV6-1 to TRBJ2-5; tentatively, D is TRBD1 (6 bases). Germline V gives CDR1 MNHNS, CDR2 SASEGT. The CDR3 runs 15 residues. V shed 4 bases and J shed 4 bases, with 16 bases lying between them. The CDR3 bases are TGTGCCAGCAGTGGGCCAGACAGGTTAAGAGAGACCCAGTACTTC. Translating it yields CASSGPDRLRETQYF.

The V and J genes are TRBV5-1 and TRBJ1-1, with a tentative D call TRBD1 (6 bases). Between the trimmed V and J ends, which lost 4 bases and 4 bases, there was a span of 20 bases. CDR3 length equals 16 residues. CDR1 SGHRS and CDR2 YFSETQ come from the germline V gene. DNA for the CDR3: TGCGCCAGCAGCCCAAACAGGGCTAAGGCGGGCACTGAAGCTTTCTTT. Translation gives CASSPNRAKAGTEAFF.

A remark on this clone: In the same sample, other DNA sequences code for this CDR3. This chain links TRBV28 with TRBJ2-3, with 8 bases aligning to TRBD1. The CDR3 runs to 14 residues. CDR1 MDHEN and CDR2 SYDVKM come from the germline V gene. Losses at the gene ends were 7 bases for V and 0 bases for J; bases not matched to a gene: 3. The CDR3 DNA follows: TGTGCCAGCACCGCAGGGGGCAGCACAGATACGCAGTATTTT. Its translation: CASTAGGSTDTQYF.

This clone has more than one count but fewer than ten. The V gene is TRBV9, the J gene TRBJ2-5; tentative D call: TRBD2 (5 bases). V lost 0 bases and J lost 2, with 14 bases in between. The CDR3 extends over 16 amino acids. Germline assignment: CDR1 SGDLS and CDR2 YYNGEE. The CDR3 DNA reads as TGTGCCAGCAGCGTAGAGTACGGAGGTTTACAAGAGACCCAGTACTTC. Amino acids: CASSVEYGGLQETQYF.

This rearrangement joins TRBV18 to TRBJ2-1; maybe TRBD2 (6 bases). In germline, CDR1 is KGHSH, CDR2 LQKENI. V shed 3 bases and J shed 7 bases, with 13 bases lying between them. CDR3 size: 14 residues. In nucleotides, the CDR3 is TGTGCCAGCTCACCTTTCCTTGGGGGGAATGAGCAGTTCTTC. This codes for CASSPFLGGNEQFF.

The CDR3 reads CASSYGQGRGYTF. The CDR3 DNA reads as TGTGCCAGCAGTTACGGGCAGGGTCGGGGCTACACCTTC. This rearrangement joins TRBV6-5 to TRBJ1-2, with a possible D match to TRBD1 (5 bases). Germline-derived CDR1 and CDR2 are MNHEY and SVGAGI. The V end lost 2 bases, the J end lost 8 bases, and 12 bases lay between the germline ends. The CDR3 totals 13 residues.

This clone was seen only a few times. The chain links TRBV28 to TRBJ1-6, with D maybe TRBD1 (5 bases). Germline-derived CDR1 and CDR2 are MDHEN and SYDVKM. Trimming stripped 5 bases from V and 7 bases from J, with 15 bases between. This CDR3 region has 15 residues. The CDR3 sequence is CASSPWTTPNSPLHF. CDR3 DNA: TGTGCCAGCAGTCCATGGACAACGCCAAATTCACCCCTCCACTTT.